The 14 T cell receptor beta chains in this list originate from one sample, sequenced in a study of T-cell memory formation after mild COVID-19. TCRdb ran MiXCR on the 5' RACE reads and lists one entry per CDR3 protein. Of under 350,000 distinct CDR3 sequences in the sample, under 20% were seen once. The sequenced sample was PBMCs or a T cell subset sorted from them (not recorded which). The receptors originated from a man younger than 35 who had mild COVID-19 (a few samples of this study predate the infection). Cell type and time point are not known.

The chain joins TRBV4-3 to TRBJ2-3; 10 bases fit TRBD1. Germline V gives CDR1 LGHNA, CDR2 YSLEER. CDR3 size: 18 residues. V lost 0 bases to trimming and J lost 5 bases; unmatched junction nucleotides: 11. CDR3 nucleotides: TGCGCCAGCAGCCAAGAATTGTTTCCCGGGACAGGGGAAGATACGCAGTATTTT. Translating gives CASSQELFPGTGEDTQYF.

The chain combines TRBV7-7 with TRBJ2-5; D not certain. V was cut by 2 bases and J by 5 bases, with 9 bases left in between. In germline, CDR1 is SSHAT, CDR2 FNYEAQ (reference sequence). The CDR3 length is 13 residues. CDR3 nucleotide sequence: TGTGCCAGCAGCTTACTGGCGCTCGAGACCCAGTACTTC. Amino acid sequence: CASSLLALETQYF.

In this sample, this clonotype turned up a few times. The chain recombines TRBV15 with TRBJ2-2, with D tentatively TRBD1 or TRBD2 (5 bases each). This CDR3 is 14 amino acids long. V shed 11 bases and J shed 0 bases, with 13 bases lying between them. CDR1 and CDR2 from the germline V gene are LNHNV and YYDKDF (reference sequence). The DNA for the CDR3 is TGTGCCGCCGGGGCTACCCCGAACACCGGGGAGCTGTTTTTT. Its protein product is CAAGATPNTGELFF.

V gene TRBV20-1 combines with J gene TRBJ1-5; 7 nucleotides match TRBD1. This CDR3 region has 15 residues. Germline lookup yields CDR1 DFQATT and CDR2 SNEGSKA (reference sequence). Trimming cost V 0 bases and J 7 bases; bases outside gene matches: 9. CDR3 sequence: CSAREGRGVRQPQHF. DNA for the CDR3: TGCAGTGCTAGAGAAGGCAGGGGGGTAAGACAGCCCCAGCATTTT.

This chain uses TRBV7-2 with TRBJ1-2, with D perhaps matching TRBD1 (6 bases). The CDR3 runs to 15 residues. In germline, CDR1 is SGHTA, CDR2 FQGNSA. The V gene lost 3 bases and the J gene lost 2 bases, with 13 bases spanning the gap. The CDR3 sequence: CASSFRDRMNYGYTF. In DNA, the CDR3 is TGTGCCAGCAGCTTTCGAGACAGGATGAACTATGGCTACACCTTC.

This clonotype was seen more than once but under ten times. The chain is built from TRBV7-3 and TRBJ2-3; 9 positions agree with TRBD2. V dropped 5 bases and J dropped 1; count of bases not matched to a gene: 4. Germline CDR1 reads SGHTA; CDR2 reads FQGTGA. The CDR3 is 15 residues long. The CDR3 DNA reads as TGTGCCAGCAGCACCAGCGGGGGGCGCACAGATACGCAGTATTTT. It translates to CASSTSGGRTDTQYF.

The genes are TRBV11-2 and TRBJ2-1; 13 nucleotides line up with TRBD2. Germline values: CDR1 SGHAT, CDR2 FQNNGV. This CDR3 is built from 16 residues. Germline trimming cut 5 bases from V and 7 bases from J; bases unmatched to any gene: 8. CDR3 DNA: TGTGCCAGCAGCGGTACCACTAGCGGGGGGGCGAATGAGCAGTTCTTC. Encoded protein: CASSGTTSGGANEQFF. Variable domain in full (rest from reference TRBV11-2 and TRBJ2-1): EAGVAQSPRYKIIEKRQSVAFWCNPISGHATLYWYQQILGQGPKLLIQFQNNGVVDDSQLPKDRFSAERLKGVDSTLKIQPAKLEDSAVYLCASSGTTSGGANEQFFGPGTRLTVL.

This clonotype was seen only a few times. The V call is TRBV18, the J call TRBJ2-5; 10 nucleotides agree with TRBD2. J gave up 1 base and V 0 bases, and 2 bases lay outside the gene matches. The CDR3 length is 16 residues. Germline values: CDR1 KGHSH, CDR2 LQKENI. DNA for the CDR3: TGTGCCAGCTCACCACCTCTAGCGGGAGCCCAAGAGACCCAGTACTTC. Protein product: CASSPPLAGAQETQYF.

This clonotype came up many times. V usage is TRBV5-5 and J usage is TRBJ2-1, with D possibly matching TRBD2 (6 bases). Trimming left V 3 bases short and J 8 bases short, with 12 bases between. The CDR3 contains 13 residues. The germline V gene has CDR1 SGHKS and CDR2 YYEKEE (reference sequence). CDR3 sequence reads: CASSSVGDYEQFF. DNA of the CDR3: TGTGCCAGCAGCTCAGTAGGGGACTATGAGCAGTTCTTC.

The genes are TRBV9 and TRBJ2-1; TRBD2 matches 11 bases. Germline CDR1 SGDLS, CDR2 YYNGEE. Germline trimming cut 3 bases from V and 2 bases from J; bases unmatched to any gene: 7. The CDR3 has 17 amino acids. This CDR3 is CASSGTPSGGPYNEQFF. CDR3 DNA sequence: TGTGCCAGCAGCGGTACCCCTAGCGGGGGGCCCTACAATGAGCAGTTCTTC. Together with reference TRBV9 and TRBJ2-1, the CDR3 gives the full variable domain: DSGVTQTPKHLITATGQRVTLRCSPRSGDLSVYWYQQSLDQGLQFLIQYYNGEERAKGNILERFSAQQFPDLHSELNLSSLELGDSALYFCASSGTPSGGPYNEQFFGPGTRLTVL.

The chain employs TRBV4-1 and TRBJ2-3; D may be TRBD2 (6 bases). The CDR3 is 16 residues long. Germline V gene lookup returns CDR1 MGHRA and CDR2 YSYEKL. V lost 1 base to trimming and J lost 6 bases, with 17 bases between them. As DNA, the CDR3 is TGCGCCAGCAGCCAAGGCCTAGCGACGGCATTCGATACGCAGTATTTT. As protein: CASSQGLATAFDTQYF.

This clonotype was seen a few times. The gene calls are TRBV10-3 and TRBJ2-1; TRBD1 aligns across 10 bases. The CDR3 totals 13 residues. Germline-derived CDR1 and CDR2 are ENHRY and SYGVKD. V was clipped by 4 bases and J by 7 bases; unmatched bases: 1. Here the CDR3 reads CAISGQGANEQFF. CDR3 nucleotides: TGTGCCATCAGTGGACAGGGGGCGAATGAGCAGTTCTTC.

CDR3: CASSPAGGLSYEQYF. In nucleotides, the CDR3 is TGTGCCAGCAGCCCCGCAGGGGGCCTCTCCTACGAGCAGTACTTC. The chain is built from TRBV9 and TRBJ2-7, with 8 bases fitting TRBD1. Per the germline V gene, CDR1 is SGDLS and CDR2 is YYNGEE. V dropped 4 bases and J dropped 0; count of bases not matched to a gene: 6. CDR3 length: 15 amino acids.

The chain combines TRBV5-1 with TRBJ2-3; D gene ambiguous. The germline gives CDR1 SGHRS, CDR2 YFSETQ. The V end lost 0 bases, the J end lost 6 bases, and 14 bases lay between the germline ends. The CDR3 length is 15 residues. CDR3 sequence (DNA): TGCGCCAGCAGCTTGGGGGCGGATCCGTGGGATACGCAGTATTTT. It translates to CASSLGADPWDTQYF.